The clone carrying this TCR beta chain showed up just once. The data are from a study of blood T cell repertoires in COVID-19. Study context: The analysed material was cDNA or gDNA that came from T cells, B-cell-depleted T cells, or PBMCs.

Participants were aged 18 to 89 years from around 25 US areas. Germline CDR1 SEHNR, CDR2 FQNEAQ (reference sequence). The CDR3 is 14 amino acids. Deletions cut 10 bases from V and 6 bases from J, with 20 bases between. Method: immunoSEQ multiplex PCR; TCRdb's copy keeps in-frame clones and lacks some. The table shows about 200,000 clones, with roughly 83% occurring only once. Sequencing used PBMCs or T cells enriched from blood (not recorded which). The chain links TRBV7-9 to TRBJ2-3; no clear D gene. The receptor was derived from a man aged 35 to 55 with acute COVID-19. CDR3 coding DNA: TGTGCCACCAGAAACTACCTCCGTGTGGATACGCAGTATTTT. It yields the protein CATRNYLRVDTQYF. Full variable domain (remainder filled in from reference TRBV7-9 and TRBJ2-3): DTGVSQNPRHKITKRGQNVTFRCDPISEHNRLYWYRQTLGQGPEFLTYFQNEAQLEKSRLLSDRFSAERPKGSFSTLEIQRTEQGDSAMYLCATRNYLRVDTQYFGPGTRLTVL.